This T cell receptor beta chain was identified in a study of glioma-infiltrating T cells after dendritic cell vaccination. Points from the study as a whole: Complete blood and tumor specimen sets were limited to few patients.

Time point noted: after dendritic cell vaccination, including at tumor progression/relapse. A note on this clone: Its antigen is as yet unknown.

V was clipped by 4 bases and J by 3 bases, with 6 bases between them. CDR3 length: 11 residues. Looked up from germline, CDR1 is DFQATT and CDR2 is SNEGSKA (reference sequence). Amplification used 60 V beta primers and 13 J beta primers. The repertoire was sequenced with immunoSEQ multiplex PCR; TCRdb's copy has only in-frame clones and lacks some. Here the sample spans 70,000 to 90,000 clones, around 83% being singletons. This chain joins TRBV20-1 and TRBJ2-5; D uncertain. Sequenced here: blood, sampled after dendritic cell vaccination. The sequence came from a human donor with glioblastoma. The CDR3 DNA sequence: TGCAGTGCTAATTATGAAGAGACCCAGTACTTC. It is translated as CSANYEETQYF.